The T cell receptor (beta chain) described here comes from a study of blood T cell repertoires in COVID-19. Across the whole study: Sources were T cells, B-cell-depleted T cells, or PBMCs; the material itself was cDNA or gDNA.

As processed by the authors: Nucleated cell counts were estimated from reference gene primer amplification. Assay: immunoSEQ multiplex PCR; the TCRdb copy retains only in-frame clones and omits some. V, J and clone size reflect that table, while D and trimming were determined from the DNA. The profile covers hundreds of thousands of clones, with around 84% appearing a single time and about 1.6% taken by the ten largest. Those who participated ranged in age from about 18 to 89 years and resided in about two dozen US areas. Participant reports of clinical history set cohort assignment. The CDR3 consists of 15 residues. CDR1 is SGHVS and CDR2 is FNYEAQ in the germline V gene. Trimming at V came to 5 bases and at J to 5 bases, leaving 0 bases not matched to a gene.

The sequenced sample was PBMCs or T cells enriched from blood (not recorded which). The chain is built from TRBV7-6 and TRBJ2-2; TRBD2 matches 15 bases. This TCR came from a woman aged 50 to 60 who had recovered from COVID-19. The CDR3 nucleotides read TGTGCCAGCAGCGGACTAGCGGGAGGGACCGGGGAGCTGTTTTTT. It encodes CASSGLAGGTGELFF.